This section outlines one T cell receptor (gamma chain) sequence together with its context. The TCRdb protein comes from a much larger clone and disagrees with this DNA's translation at residue 10, likely due to a read error; the protein given here is derived from the DNA. TCRdb reanalysed the reads via CATT. The sample holds 650 to 750 gamma-chain clones, under 2% seen once. This entry comes from a study of gamma-delta chains in newborns, infants, children. On the study more broadly: Innate gammadelta T cells reportedly expand polyclonally right after birth, driven by microbial exposure, per the title.

Germline lookup yields CDR1 EGSNGY and CDR2 YDSYNSKV. CDR3 length: 13 residues. The sequenced sample was blood. The chain combines TRGV2 with TRGJP1. This receptor was taken from a child who was a newborn, infant or young child, either healthy, febrile or measles-vaccinated (not recorded which). The CDR3 DNA is TGTGCCACCCCTCTTACCACTGGTTGGCTCAAGATATTT. It is translated as CATPLTTGWLKIF.